The clone carrying this T cell receptor beta chain has a count of ten or more. The CDR3 has 12 residues. Deletions cut 6 bases from V and 3 bases from J, with 10 bases between. Germline CDR1 SQVTM, CDR2 ANQGSEA. Individually, cDNA molecules had unique molecular identifiers attached to them. TCRdb re-called the 5' RACE reads with MiXCR, one entry per CDR3 protein. Seen here are 45,000 to 55,000 distinct CDR3 sequences, about 13% observed once, and the top ten hold roughly 10%. The entry originates in a study of early T cells in non-severe SARS-CoV-2 infection. Study-level information: Bulk RNA isolated from unsorted whole blood underwent sequencing; chains were not paired.

The TCR comes from an adult who was a healthcare worker with PCR-confirmed SARS-CoV-2 infection or an uninfected control (not recorded which). The sample consisted of whole blood. The chain is built from TRBV29-1 and TRBJ2-3; D may be TRBD1 (8 bases). This chain's CDR3 is CSVQGGTDTQYF. CDR3 nucleotide sequence: TGCAGCGTACAGGGGGGGACAGATACGCAGTATTTT.